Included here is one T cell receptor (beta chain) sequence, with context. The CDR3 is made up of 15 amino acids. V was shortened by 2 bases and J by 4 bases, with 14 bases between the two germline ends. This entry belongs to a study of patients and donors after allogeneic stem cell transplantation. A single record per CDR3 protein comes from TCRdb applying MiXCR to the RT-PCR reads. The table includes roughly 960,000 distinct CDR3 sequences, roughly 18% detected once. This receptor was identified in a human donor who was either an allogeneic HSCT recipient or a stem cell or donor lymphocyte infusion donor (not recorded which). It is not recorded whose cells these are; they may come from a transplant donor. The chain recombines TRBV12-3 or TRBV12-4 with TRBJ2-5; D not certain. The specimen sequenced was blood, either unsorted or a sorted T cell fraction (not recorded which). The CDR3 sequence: CASSLMGTRSETQYF. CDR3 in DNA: TGTGCCAGCAGTTTAATGGGAACCCGGTCAGAGACCCAGTACTTC.